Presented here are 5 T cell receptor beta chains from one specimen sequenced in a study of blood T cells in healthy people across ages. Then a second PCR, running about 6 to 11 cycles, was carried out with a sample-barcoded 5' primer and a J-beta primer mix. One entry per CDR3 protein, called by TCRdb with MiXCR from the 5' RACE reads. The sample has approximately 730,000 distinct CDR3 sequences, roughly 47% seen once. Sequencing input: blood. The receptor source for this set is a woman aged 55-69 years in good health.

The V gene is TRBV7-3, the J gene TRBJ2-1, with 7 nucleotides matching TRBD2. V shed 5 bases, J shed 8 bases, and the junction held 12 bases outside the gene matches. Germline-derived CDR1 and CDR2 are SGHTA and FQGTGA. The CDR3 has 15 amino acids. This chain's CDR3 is CASSPASGNYDEQFF. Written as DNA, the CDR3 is TGTGCCAGCAGCCCCGCCAGCGGGAATTACGATGAGCAGTTCTTC.

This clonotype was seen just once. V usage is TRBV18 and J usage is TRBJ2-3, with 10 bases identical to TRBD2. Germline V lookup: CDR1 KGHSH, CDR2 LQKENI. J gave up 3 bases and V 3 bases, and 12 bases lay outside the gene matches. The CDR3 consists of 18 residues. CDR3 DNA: TGTGCCAGCTCACCCGGCCTAGCGGGAGTCGGGGGTACAGATACGCAGTATTTT. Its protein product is CASSPGLAGVGGTDTQYF.

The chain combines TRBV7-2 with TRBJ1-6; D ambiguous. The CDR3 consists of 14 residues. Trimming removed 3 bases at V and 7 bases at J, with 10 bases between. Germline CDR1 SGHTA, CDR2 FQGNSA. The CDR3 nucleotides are TGTGCCAGCAGCTTTAACAGCGCAAATTCACCCCTCCACTTT. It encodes CASSFNSANSPLHF.

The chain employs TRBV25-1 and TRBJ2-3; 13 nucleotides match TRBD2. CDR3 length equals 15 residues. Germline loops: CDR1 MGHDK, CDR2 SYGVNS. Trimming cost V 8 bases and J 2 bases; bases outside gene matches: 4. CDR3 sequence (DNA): TGTGCCAGCTCAGGACTAGCGGGGGTCACAGATACGCAGTATTTT. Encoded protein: CASSGLAGVTDTQYF.

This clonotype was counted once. CDR3 sequence: CASSLTKGPYEQYF. The CDR3 region has the DNA TGTGCCAGCAGTTTAACGAAAGGGCCCTACGAGCAGTACTTC. The V gene is TRBV27, the J gene TRBJ2-7; D remains ambiguous. The CDR3 covers 14 residues. CDR1 MNHEY and CDR2 SMNVEV come from the germline V gene (reference sequence). Trimming cost V 2 bases and J 2 bases, with 10 bases left between them.